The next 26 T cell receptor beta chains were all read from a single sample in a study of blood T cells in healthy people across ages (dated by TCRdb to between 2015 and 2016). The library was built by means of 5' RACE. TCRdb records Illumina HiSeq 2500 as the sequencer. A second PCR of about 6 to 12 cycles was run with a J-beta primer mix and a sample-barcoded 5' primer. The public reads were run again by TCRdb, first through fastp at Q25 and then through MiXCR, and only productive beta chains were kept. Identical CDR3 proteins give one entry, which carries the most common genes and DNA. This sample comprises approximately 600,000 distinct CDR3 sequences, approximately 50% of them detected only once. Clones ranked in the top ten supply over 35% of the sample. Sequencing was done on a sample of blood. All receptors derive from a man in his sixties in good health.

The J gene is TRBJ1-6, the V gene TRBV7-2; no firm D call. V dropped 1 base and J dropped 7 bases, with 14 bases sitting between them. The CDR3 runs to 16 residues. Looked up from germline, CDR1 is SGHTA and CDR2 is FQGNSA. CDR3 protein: CASSLEAAGNNSPLHF. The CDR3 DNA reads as TGTGCCAGCAGCTTAGAGGCCGCCGGAAACAATTCACCCCTCCACTTT.

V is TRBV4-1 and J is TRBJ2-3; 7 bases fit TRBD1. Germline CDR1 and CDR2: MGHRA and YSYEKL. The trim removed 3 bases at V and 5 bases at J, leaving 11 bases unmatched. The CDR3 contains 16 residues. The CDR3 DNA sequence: TGCGCCAGCAGCCACCCCCGGGACAGCTTACGAGATACGCAGTATTTT. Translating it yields CASSHPRDSLRDTQYF.

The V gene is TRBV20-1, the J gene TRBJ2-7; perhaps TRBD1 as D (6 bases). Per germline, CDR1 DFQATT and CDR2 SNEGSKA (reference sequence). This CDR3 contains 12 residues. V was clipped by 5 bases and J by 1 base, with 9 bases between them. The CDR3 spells CSAGRGSYEQYF. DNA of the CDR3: TGCAGTGCTGGAAGGGGGTCCTACGAGCAGTACTTC.

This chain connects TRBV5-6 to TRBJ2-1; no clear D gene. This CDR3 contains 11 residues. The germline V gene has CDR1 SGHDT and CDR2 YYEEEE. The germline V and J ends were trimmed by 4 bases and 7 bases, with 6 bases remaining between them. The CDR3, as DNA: TGTGCCAGCAGCAGGTTTAATGAGCAGTTCTTC. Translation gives CASSRFNEQFF.

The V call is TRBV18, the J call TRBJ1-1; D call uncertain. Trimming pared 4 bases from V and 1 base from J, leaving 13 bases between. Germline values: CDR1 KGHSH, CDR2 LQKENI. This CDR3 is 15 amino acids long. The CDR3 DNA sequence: TGTGCCAGCTCACGGGCGGGGAGGGAGAACACTGAAGCTTTCTTT. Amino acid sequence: CASSRAGRENTEAFF. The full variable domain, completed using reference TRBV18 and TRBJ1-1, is NAGVMQNPRHLVRRRGQEARLRCSPMKGHSHVYWYRQLPEEGLKFMVYLQKENIIDESGMPKERFSAEFPKEGPSILRIQQVVRGDSAAYFCASSRAGRENTEAFFGQGTRLTVV.

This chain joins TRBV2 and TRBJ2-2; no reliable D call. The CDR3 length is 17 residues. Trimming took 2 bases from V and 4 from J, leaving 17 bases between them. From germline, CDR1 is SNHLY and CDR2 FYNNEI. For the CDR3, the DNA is TGTGCCAGCAGTGAATCTCAGACCCCTAGAGGCACCGGGGAGCTGTTTTTT. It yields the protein CASSESQTPRGTGELFF.

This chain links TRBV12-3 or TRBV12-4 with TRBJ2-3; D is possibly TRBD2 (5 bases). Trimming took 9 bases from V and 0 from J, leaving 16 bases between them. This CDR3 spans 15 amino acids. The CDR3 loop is CASFRDDTSTDTQYF. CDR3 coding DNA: TGTGCCAGTTTCCGGGATGACACTAGCACAGATACGCAGTATTTT.

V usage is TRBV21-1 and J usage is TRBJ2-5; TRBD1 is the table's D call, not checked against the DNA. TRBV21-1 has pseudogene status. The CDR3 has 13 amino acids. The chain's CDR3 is CASSKGQLGAQYF. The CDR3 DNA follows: TGTGCCAGCAGCAAAGGACAGCTTGGGGCCCAGTACTTC.

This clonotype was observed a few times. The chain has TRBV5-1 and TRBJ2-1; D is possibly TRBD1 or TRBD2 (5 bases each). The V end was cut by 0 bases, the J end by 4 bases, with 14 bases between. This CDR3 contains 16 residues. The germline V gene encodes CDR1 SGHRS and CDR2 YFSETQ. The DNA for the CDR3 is TGCGCCAGCAGCTTGGTAGGGGCGGGCGTATACAATGAGCAGTTCTTC. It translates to CASSLVGAGVYNEQFF.

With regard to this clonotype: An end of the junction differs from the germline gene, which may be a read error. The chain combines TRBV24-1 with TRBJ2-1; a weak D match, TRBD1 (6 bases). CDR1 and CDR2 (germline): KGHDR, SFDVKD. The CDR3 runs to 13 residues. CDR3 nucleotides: TGTGCCACCAACTCGGACAGCTACAAGGAGCAGTTCTTC. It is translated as CATNSDSYKEQFF.

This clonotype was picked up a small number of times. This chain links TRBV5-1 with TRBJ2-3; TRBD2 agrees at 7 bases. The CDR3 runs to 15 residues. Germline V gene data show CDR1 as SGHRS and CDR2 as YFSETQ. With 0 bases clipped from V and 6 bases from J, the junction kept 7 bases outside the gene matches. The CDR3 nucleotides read TGCGCCAGCAGCTTGGCTCTAGCGGAAACCGATACGCAGTATTTT. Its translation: CASSLALAETDTQYF.

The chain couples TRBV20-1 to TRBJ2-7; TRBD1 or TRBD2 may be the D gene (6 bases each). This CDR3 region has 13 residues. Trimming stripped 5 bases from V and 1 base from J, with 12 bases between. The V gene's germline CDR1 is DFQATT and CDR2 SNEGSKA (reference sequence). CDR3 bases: TGCAGTGCTGCCCGCGGGACATCCTACGAGCAGTACTTC. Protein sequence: CSAARGTSYEQYF.

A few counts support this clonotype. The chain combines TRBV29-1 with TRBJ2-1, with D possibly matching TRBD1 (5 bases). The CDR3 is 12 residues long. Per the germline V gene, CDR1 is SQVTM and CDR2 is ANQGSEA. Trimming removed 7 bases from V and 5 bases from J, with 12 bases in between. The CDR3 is CSGRTYHNEQFF. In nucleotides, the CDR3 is TGCAGCGGCAGGACATACCACAATGAGCAGTTCTTC.

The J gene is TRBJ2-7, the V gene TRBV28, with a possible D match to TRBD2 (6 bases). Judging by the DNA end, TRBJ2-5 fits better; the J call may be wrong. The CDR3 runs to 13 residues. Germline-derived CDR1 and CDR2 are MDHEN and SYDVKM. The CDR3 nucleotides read TGTGCCAGCAGTTGGGCTAGCGTTGAGACCCAGTACTTC. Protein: CASSWASVETQYF.

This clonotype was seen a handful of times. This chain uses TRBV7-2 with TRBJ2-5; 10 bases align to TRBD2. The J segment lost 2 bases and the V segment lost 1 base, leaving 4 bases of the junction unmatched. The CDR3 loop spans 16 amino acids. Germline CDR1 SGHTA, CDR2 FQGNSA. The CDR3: CASSLDSGGQQETQYF. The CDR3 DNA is TGTGCCAGCAGCTTAGATAGCGGGGGGCAACAAGAGACCCAGTACTTC.

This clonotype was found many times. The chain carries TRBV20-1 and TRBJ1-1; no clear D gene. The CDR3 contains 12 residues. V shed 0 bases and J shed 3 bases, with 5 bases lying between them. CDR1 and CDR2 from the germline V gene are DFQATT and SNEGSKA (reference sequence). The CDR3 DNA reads TGCAGTGCTAGAGAGGGGTACACTGAAGCTTTCTTT. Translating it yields CSAREGYTEAFF.

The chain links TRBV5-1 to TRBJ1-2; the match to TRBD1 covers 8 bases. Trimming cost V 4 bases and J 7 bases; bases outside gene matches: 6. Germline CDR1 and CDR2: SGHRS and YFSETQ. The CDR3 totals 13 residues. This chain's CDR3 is CASSVDRAGGYTF. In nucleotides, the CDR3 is TGCGCCAGCAGCGTGGACAGGGCAGGTGGCTACACCTTC.

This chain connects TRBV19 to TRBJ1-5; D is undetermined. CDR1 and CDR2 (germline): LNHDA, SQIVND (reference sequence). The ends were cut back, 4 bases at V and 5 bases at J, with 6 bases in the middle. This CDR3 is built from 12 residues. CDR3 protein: CASSRRDQPQHF. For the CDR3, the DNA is TGTGCCAGTAGTAGGCGGGATCAGCCCCAGCATTTT.

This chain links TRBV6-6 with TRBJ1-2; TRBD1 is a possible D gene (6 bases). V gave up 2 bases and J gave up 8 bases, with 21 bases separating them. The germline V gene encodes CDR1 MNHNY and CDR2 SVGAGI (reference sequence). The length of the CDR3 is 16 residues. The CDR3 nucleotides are TGTGCCAGCAGTTACCCTACCGGGACGGACAGTGGCGGCTACACCTTC. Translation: CASSYPTGTDSGGYTF.

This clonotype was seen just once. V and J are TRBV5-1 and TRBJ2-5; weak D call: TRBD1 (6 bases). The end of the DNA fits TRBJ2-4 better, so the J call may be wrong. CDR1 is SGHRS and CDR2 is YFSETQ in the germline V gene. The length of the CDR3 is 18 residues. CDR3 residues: CASSLGGKQGLKTNIQYF. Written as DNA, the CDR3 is TGCGCCAGCAGCTTGGGGGGCAAACAGGGATTGAAAACAAACATTCAGTACTTC.

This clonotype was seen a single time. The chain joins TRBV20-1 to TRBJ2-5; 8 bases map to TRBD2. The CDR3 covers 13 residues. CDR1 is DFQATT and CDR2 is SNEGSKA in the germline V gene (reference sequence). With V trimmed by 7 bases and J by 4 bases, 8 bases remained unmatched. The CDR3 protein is CSVSSTSGETQYF. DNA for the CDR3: TGCAGTGTTAGTAGCACTAGCGGAGAGACCCAGTACTTC.

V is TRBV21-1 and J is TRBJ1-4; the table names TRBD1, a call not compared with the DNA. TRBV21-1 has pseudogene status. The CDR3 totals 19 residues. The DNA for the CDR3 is TGTGCCAGCAGCACCCCCGGGACAGGGGATGTCAAGGGTAATGAAAAACTGTTTTTT. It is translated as CASSTPGTGDVKGNEKLFF.

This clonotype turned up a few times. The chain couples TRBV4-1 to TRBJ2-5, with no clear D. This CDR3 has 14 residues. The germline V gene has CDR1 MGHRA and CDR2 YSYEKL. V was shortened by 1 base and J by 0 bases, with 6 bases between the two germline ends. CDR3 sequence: CASSQGQNQETQYF. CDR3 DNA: TGCGCCAGCAGCCAAGGGCAGAACCAAGAGACCCAGTACTTC.

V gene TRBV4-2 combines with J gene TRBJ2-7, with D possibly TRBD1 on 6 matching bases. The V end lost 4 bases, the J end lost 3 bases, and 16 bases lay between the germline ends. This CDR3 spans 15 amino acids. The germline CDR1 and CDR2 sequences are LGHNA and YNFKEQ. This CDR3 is CASSPTQGSGYEQYF. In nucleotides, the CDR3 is TGTGCCAGCAGCCCCACTCAGGGGTCTGGCTACGAGCAGTACTTC.

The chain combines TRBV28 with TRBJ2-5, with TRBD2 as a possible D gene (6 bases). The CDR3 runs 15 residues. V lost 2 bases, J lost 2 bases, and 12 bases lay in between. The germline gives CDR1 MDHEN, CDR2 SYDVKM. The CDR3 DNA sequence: TGTGCCAGCAGTTTAAGTGCAGGGAGGCAAGAGACCCAGTACTTC. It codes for CASSLSAGRQETQYF. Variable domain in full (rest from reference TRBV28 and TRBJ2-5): DVKVTQSSRYLVKRTGEKVFLECVQDMDHENMFWYRQDPGLGLRLIYFSYDVKMKEKGDIPEGYSVSREKKERFSLILESASTNQTSMYLCASSLSAGRQETQYFGPGTRLLVL.

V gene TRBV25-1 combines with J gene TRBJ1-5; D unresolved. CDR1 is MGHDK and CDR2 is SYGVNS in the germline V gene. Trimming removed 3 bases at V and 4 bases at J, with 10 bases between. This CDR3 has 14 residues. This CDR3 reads CASSDFGENQPQHF. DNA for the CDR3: TGTGCCAGCAGTGATTTCGGCGAGAATCAGCCCCAGCATTTT.